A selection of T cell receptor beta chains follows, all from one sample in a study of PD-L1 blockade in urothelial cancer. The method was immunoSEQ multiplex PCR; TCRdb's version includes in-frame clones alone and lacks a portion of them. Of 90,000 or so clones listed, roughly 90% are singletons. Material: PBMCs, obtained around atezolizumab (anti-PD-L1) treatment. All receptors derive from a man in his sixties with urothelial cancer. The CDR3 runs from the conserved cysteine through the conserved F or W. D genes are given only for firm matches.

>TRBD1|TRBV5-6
CASSGTGPGYEQYF
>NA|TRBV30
CAWSVRVFAGAAEQYF
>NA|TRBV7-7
CASSLGVVGAAGELFF
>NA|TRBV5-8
CASSFYDRGNEQFF
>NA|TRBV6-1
CASSEYGGRQPQHF
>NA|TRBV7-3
CASSLIVGGNTGELFF
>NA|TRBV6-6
CASSRDSNYGYTF
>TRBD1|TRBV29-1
CSVPPGQGSNEQFF
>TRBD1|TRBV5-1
CASSLPQGVGTEAFF
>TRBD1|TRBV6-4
CASRAPGQGYGDQPQHF
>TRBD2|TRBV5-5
CASSPRGVSGRLAYNEQFF
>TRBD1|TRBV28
CASTTGTGTYYGYTF
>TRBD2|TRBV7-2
CASSRSWAGGLGGEQYF
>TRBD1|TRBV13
CASSADRGPEAFF
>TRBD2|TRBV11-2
CASSRTGGGWSDTQYF
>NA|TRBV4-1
CASSHPLGSYEQYF